This T cell receptor (beta chain) comes out of a study of cytomegalovirus exposure and HLA in healthy donors. This CDR3 contains 15 residues. Looked up from germline, CDR1 is SGDLS and CDR2 is YYNGEE. The germline V and J ends were trimmed by 3 bases and 5 bases, with 15 bases remaining between them. Sequenced by immunoSEQ multiplex PCR; TCRdb stores in-frame clones only, minus some. Of 300,000 to 450,000 clones detected, around 86% appear once; the ten largest clones hold roughly 0.82%. Sequencing was done on a sample of PBMCs. The rearrangement uses TRBV9 and TRBJ2-1, with TRBD1 as a possible D gene (6 bases). The receptor was isolated from a woman aged 18-29 years in good health and CMV-seronegative. This CDR3 reads CASSAGTNPNNEQFF. CDR3 DNA: TGTGCCAGCAGCGCCGGGACAAACCCAAACAATGAGCAGTTCTTC.